The 27 T cell receptor beta chains presented below share a single source sample, sequenced in a study of T cell responses to AZD1222 COVID-19 vaccine. Profiled with immunoSEQ multiplex PCR; TCRdb holds only in-frame clones, not every one. The sample yields 150,000 to 200,000 clones, about 90% seen once. The material was peripheral blood, obtained 28 days after the second AZD1222 dose. Receptors originate from an adult who received the AZD1222 COVID-19 vaccine.

The rearrangement uses TRBV10-2 and TRBJ1-1; TRBD1 is a possible D gene (5 bases). Germline assignment: CDR1 WSHSY and CDR2 SAAADI. This CDR3 is built from 16 residues. Trimming cost V 9 bases and J 4 bases, with 24 bases left between them. The DNA for the CDR3 is TGCGCCAGTACGTTGGGGGGTTTAGCCGGAGGCACTGAAGCTTTCTTT. Translated, it gives CASTLGGLAGGTEAFF.

The chain links TRBV7-9 to TRBJ2-5; 7 bases fit TRBD1. CDR3 length equals 16 residues. CDR1 is SEHNR, CDR2 FQNEAQ, per germline (reference sequence). The V segment lost 1 base and the J segment 4 bases; nucleotides outside the gene matches: 9. DNA for the CDR3: TGTGCCAGCAGCTTAGGCCTGACAGGGTCGGGAGAGACCCAGTACTTC. As protein: CASSLGLTGSGETQYF.

The chain uses TRBV7-2 and TRBJ2-3; 12 bases agree with TRBD2. Germline V gives CDR1 SGHTA, CDR2 FQGNSA. The CDR3 contains 16 residues. V trimming: 3 bases; J trimming: 5 bases; junction bases outside the gene matches: 6. CDR3 residues: CASSFGLAGGVDTQYF. Here the CDR3 DNA reads TGTGCCAGCAGCTTCGGGCTAGCGGGGGGGGTAGATACGCAGTATTTT.

CDR3 amino acids: CASSKDMSSGNTIYF. CDR3 nucleotides: TGCGCCAGCTCCAAGGACATGAGCTCTGGAAACACCATATATTTT. The rearrangement links TRBV10-1 to TRBJ1-3; the D gene is possibly TRBD1 (5 bases). Trimming cost V 8 bases and J 0 bases, with 14 bases left between them. The CDR3 extends over 15 amino acids. Germline lookup yields CDR1 WNHNN and CDR2 SYGVQD (reference sequence).

This clone was seen a single time. V is TRBV2 and J is TRBJ1-1; D possibly corresponds to TRBD1 (6 bases). CDR1 and CDR2 (germline): SNHLY, FYNNEI. This CDR3 region has 13 residues. Trimming took off 10 bases at V and 1 base at J, with 13 bases between the two ends. CDR3 sequence: CAIGGQSNTEAFF. CDR3 sequence (DNA): TGTGCCATTGGCGGACAGTCGAACACTGAAGCTTTCTTT.

The chain combines TRBV11-2 with TRBJ1-6, with D possibly TRBD1 on 6 matching bases. Germline lookup yields CDR1 SGHAT and CDR2 FQNNGV. V lost 3 bases and J 7 bases, leaving 13 bases between the germline ends. This CDR3 is 15 amino acids long. For the CDR3, the DNA is TGTGCCAGCAGCTTGGAGAGCACAGGGAATTCACCCCTCCACTTT. It specifies CASSLESTGNSPLHF.

The rearrangement links TRBV11-3 to TRBJ1-1; tentatively, D is TRBD1 (5 bases). Trimming left V 1 base short and J 5 bases short, with 8 bases between. Germline CDR1 is SGHNT and CDR2 is YENEEA. The CDR3 sequence is 13 residues long. CDR3 bases: TGTGCCAGCAGCTTAGTGGGGGGAACTGAAGCTTTCTTT. Its translation is CASSLVGGTEAFF.

This chain uses TRBV7-8 with TRBJ1-2, with no clear D. V dropped 5 bases and J dropped 6 bases, with 10 bases sitting between them. CDR3 size: 12 residues. Germline assignment: CDR1 SGHVS and CDR2 FQNEAQ. The CDR3: CASSPDGDGYTF. The CDR3 DNA is TGTGCCAGCAGCCCAGACGGTGATGGCTACACCTTC.

The rearrangement links TRBV6-5 to TRBJ1-6; D is possibly TRBD1 (6 bases). Germline V gene data show CDR1 as MNHEY and CDR2 as SVGAGI. The germline V and J ends were trimmed by 2 bases and 7 bases, with 15 bases remaining between them. This CDR3 contains 16 residues. The CDR3 protein is CASSYHPTGRNSPLHF. The CDR3, as DNA: TGTGCCAGCAGTTACCATCCAACAGGGAGGAATTCACCCCTCCACTTT.

The chain is built from TRBV3-1 (or the pseudogene TRBV3-2) and TRBJ2-3, with 11 bases matching TRBD1. Germline V gene lookup returns CDR1 LGHDT and CDR2 YNNKEL (reference sequence). CDR3 size: 15 residues. Trimming cost V 6 bases and J 5 bases; bases outside gene matches: 7. The CDR3 sequence: CASRRGQGARDTQYF. The CDR3 DNA follows: TGTGCCAGCAGACGAGGACAGGGGGCTCGAGATACGCAGTATTTT.

This chain joins TRBV5-1 and TRBJ1-2; D is uncertain. Trimming removed 4 bases from V and 4 bases from J, with 8 bases in between. The germline CDR1 and CDR2 sequences are SGHRS and YFSETQ. The CDR3 has 12 residues. The CDR3 DNA reads as TGCGCCAGCAGCGCCCAATTCTATGGCTACACCTTC. Protein: CASSAQFYGYTF.

V gene TRBV19 combines with J gene TRBJ2-5; TRBD2 aligns across 7 bases. In germline, CDR1 is LNHDA, CDR2 SQIVND (reference sequence). CDR3 size: 14 residues. Trimming cost V 4 bases and J 5 bases; bases outside gene matches: 7. The chain's CDR3 is CASSNLADGETQYF. The CDR3 region has the DNA TGTGCCAGTAGTAATCTAGCGGATGGGGAGACCCAGTACTTC. Together with reference TRBV19 and TRBJ2-5, the CDR3 gives the full variable domain: DGGITQSPKYLFRKEGQNVTLSCEQNLNHDAMYWYRQDPGQGLRLIYYSQIVNDFQKGDIAEGYSVSREKKESFPLTVTSAQKNPTAFYLCASSNLADGETQYFGPGTRLLVL.

This clone was detected once. The chain combines TRBV5-4 with TRBJ2-5; maybe TRBD2 (6 bases). Germline-derived CDR1 and CDR2 are SGHNT and YYREEE (reference sequence). Trimming removed 2 bases from V and 5 bases from J, with 10 bases in between. The CDR3 sequence is 13 residues long. The CDR3 DNA reads as TGTGCCAGCAGCTTCCCGGGGGTGGAGACCCAGTACTTC. Its protein is CASSFPGVETQYF. The full variable domain, completed using reference TRBV5-4 and TRBJ2-5, is ETGVTQSPTHLIKTRGQQVTLRCSSQSGHNTVSWYQQALGQGPQFIFQYYREEENGRGNFPPRFSGLQFPNYSSELNVNALELDDSALYLCASSFPGVETQYFGPGTRLLVL.

V gene TRBV21-1 combines with J gene TRBJ2-7; the table names TRBD2, a call not compared with the DNA. TRBV21-1 is annotated as a pseudogene. The CDR3 extends over 14 amino acids. The CDR3 reads CASSKVFRLYEQYF. The CDR3, as DNA: TGTGCCAGCAGCAAAGTATTCCGACTCTACGAGCAGTACTTC.

V is TRBV23-1 and J is TRBJ1-3; TRBD1 aligns across 8 bases. TRBV23-1 is classed as an ORF, of uncertain function. The CDR3 consists of 18 residues. With 0 bases clipped from V and 0 bases from J, the junction kept 7 bases outside the gene matches. The CDR3 DNA is TGCGCCAGCAGTCAATCTGGGGGACAGGCTAACTCTGGAAACACCATATATTTT. The encoded protein is CASSQSGGQANSGNTIYF.

This rearrangement joins TRBV6-2 or TRBV6-3 to TRBJ2-7, with D hard to call. V was cut by 5 bases and J by 3 bases, with 8 bases left in between. The CDR3 has 12 residues. The germline CDR1 and CDR2 sequences are MNHEY and SVGEGT. The CDR3 loop is CASSPPDYEQYF. The DNA for the CDR3 is TGTGCCAGCAGTCCCCCGGACTACGAGCAGTACTTC.

This sequence joins TRBV7-2 and TRBJ1-2; no reliable D call. This CDR3 comprises 15 residues. V gave up 5 bases and J gave up 1 base, with 14 bases separating them. The germline gives CDR1 SGHTA, CDR2 FQGNSA. Here the CDR3 DNA reads TGTGCCAGCAGCCCCGCCCACCAGGTTAACTATGGCTACACCTTC. Protein sequence: CASSPAHQVNYGYTF.

This chain joins TRBV29-1 and TRBJ1-1; D unresolved. Trimming shortened V by 7 bases and J by 5 bases, and 17 bases separated the two germline ends. Germline values: CDR1 SQVTM, CDR2 ANQGSEA. The CDR3 extends over 13 amino acids. DNA for the CDR3: TGCAGCGCTTGGGGTAAAATGGGGACTGAAGCTTTCTTT. Residues: CSAWGKMGTEAFF.

V gene TRBV6-5 combines with J gene TRBJ1-4, with 8 bases that match TRBD1. Germline V CDR1 and CDR2: MNHEY, SVGAGI. Trimming at V came to 5 bases and at J to 7 bases, leaving 6 bases not matched to a gene. CDR3 length equals 14 residues. In nucleotides, the CDR3 is TGTGCCAGCAGTCCGAGGACAGGGTTTGAAAAACTGTTTTTT. Protein: CASSPRTGFEKLFF.

This chain uses TRBV7-2 with TRBJ1-5; TRBD1 matches at 7 bases. The germline V gene encodes CDR1 SGHTA and CDR2 FQGNSA. CDR3 length equals 14 residues. The V gene end was trimmed by 4 bases and the J gene end by 7 bases; junction bases not matched to a gene: 7. The CDR3 here is CASSSQGVWQPQHF. Here the CDR3 DNA reads TGTGCCAGCAGCTCCCAGGGGGTATGGCAGCCCCAGCATTTT.

This chain connects TRBV15 to TRBJ2-7; D perhaps matches TRBD1 (6 bases). Germline V gene data show CDR1 as LNHNV and CDR2 as YYDKDF (reference sequence). The CDR3 length is 13 residues. The V end was cut by 0 bases, the J end by 3 bases, with 6 bases between. For the CDR3, the DNA is TGTGCCACCAGCAGAGAAGGGGGCTACGAGCAGTACTTC. The encoded protein is CATSREGGYEQYF. Complete variable domain (other parts from reference TRBV15 and TRBJ2-7): DAMVIQNPRYQVTQFGKPVTLSCSQTLNHNVMYWYQQKSSQAPKLLFHYYDKDFNNEADTPDNFQSRRPNTSFCFLDIRSPGLGDTAMYLCATSREGGYEQYFGPGTRLTVT.

The chain combines TRBV19 with TRBJ1-4; D perhaps matches TRBD1 (5 bases). The V and J ends lost 9 bases and 3 bases respectively, with 14 bases between them. The CDR3 covers 14 residues. Germline-derived CDR1 and CDR2 are LNHDA and SQIVND (reference sequence). CDR3 protein: CASAPGRANEKLFF. DNA for the CDR3: TGTGCCAGCGCCCCGGGACGCGCTAATGAAAAACTGTTTTTT.

The CDR3: CASSFRGGAEQFF. DNA of the CDR3: TGTGCCAGCAGCTTTCGTGGGGGCGCTGAGCAGTTCTTC. This sequence joins TRBV7-3 and TRBJ2-1; D is possibly TRBD1 (6 bases). CDR1 and CDR2 (germline): SGHTA, FQGTGA. The CDR3 contains 13 residues. Trimming removed 3 bases at V and 9 bases at J, with 12 bases between.

In DNA, the CDR3 is TGCGCCAGCAGTGAGTCGACAGGGTTCTATGGCTACACCTTC. Its protein product is CASSESTGFYGYTF. The V call is TRBV10-2, the J call TRBJ1-2, with 7 nucleotides matching TRBD1. Germline lookup yields CDR1 WSHSY and CDR2 SAAADI. The CDR3 length is 14 residues. The V gene end was trimmed by 0 bases and the J gene end by 4 bases; junction bases not matched to a gene: 2.

The V gene is TRBV12-3 or TRBV12-4, the J gene TRBJ1-3; the D is unclear. Trimming removed 8 bases at V and 0 bases at J, with 8 bases between. The CDR3 covers 13 residues. As DNA, the CDR3 is TGTGCCAGCGATTCAAGCTCTGGAAACACCATATATTTT. This sequence encodes CASDSSSGNTIYF.

This clone has a single count. The chain uses TRBV2 and TRBJ2-7; either TRBD1 or TRBD2 may supply D (5 bases each). Germline V gives CDR1 SNHLY, CDR2 FYNNEI. V was pared by 6 bases and J by 3 bases, with 9 bases between. This CDR3 spans 12 amino acids. Here the CDR3 DNA reads TGTGCCAGCAGGGTGGGGGTCTACGAGCAGTACTTC. Translation: CASRVGVYEQYF.

J is TRBJ2-5 and V is TRBV6-1; D might be TRBD1 or TRBD2, each matching 5 bases. Germline V gene data show CDR1 as MNHNS and CDR2 as SASEGT. Trimming removed 2 bases from V and 1 base from J, with 14 bases in between. CDR3 length equals 16 residues. The CDR3 nucleotides are TGTGCCAGCAGTGAATTGGCAGGGAGCATCCAAGAGACCCAGTACTTC. Encoded protein: CASSELAGSIQETQYF.